These 23 T cell receptor beta chains were all obtained from the same sample, sequenced in a study of breast tumors, draining lymph nodes, adjacent tissues. TCRdb itself ran the multiplex PCR reads through MiXCR, one entry per CDR3 protein. The sample has tens of thousands of distinct CDR3 sequences; 35% to 40% are singletons. Sequenced material: breast tumor tissue. Source of these receptors: a female donor with breast cancer. Some clones in this sample may be carry-over from other donors' samples.

This clonotype has at least ten counts. J is TRBJ2-5 and V is TRBV2, with D maybe TRBD1 (7 bases). The CDR3 sequence is 13 residues long. Germline CDR1 is SNHLY and CDR2 is FYNNEI. The germline V and J ends were trimmed by 7 bases and 2 bases, with 11 bases remaining between them. The DNA for the CDR3 is TGTGCCAGCACCCAGGGGGGTCAAGAGACCCAGTACTTC. It yields the protein CASTQGGQETQYF.

This clonotype has at least ten counts. The V and J genes are TRBV5-1 and TRBJ2-2; tentative D call: TRBD2 (5 bases). The CDR3 totals 13 residues. Germline V CDR1 and CDR2: SGHRS, YFSETQ. Between the trimmed V and J ends, which lost 4 bases and 8 bases, there was a span of 12 bases. CDR3 amino acids: CASSDLVAGELFF. CDR3 coding DNA: TGCGCCAGCAGCGATCTAGTAGCGGGGGAGCTGTTTTTT. Full variable domain (rest looked up from reference TRBV5-1 and TRBJ2-2): KAGVTQTPRYLIKTRGQQVTLSCSPISGHRSVSWYQQTPGQGLQFLFEYFSETQRNKGNFPGRFSGRQFSNSRSEMNVSTLELGDSALYLCASSDLVAGELFFGEGSRLTVL.

Relative to its sample, this clonotype is medium-sized (0.01 to 0.1%). At one of its ends the junction is not consistent with the germline gene, which may arise from a read error. The chain recombines TRBV29-1 with TRBJ1-2, with TRBD1 as a possible D gene (6 bases). The CDR3 sequence is 16 residues long. The germline V gene encodes CDR1 SQVTM and CDR2 ANQGSEA. This chain's CDR3 is CSVEGTTGGAGYGYTF. As DNA, the CDR3 is TGCAGCGTAGAAGGGACGACGGGGGGGGCAGGCTATGGCTACACCTTC.

This clonotype was seen a handful of times. The genes are TRBV10-2 and TRBJ2-7; 15 nucleotides agree with TRBD2. Germline V lookup: CDR1 WSHSY, CDR2 SAAADI. The CDR3 is 17 residues long. V was pared by 6 bases and J by 0 bases, with 6 bases of the junction left unmatched. The DNA for the CDR3 is TGCGCCAGCAGGGGGACTAGCGGGGGGCCTAGCTCCTACGAGCAGTACTTC. This gives the protein CASRGTSGGPSSYEQYF.

There are many counts of this clonotype. This chain uses TRBV3-1 with TRBJ2-7; 13 bases align to TRBD2. Per the germline V gene, CDR1 is LGHDT and CDR2 is YNNKEL (reference sequence). V dropped 4 bases and J dropped 5; count of bases not matched to a gene: 8. The CDR3 extends over 16 amino acids. The CDR3 region has the DNA TGTGCCAGCAGCCCCGGGACTAGCGGGACAGCCGACGAGCAGTACTTC. Translation gives CASSPGTSGTADEQYF.

In this sample, this clonotype turned up once. The chain carries TRBV6-5 and TRBJ1-4, with D maybe TRBD1 (6 bases). Trimming stripped 6 bases from V and 8 bases from J, with 13 bases between. This CDR3 is built from 13 residues. Germline CDR1 and CDR2: MNHEY and SVGAGI. The DNA of the CDR3 is TGTGCCAGCAGAGGGACAAAGAAGGAAAAACTGTTTTTT. Residues: CASRGTKKEKLFF.

The chain couples TRBV6-2 or TRBV6-3 to TRBJ2-2; maybe TRBD2 (5 bases). V was clipped by 5 bases and J by 5 bases, with 12 bases between them. The CDR3 has 14 amino acids. CDR1 MNHEY and CDR2 SVGEGT come from the germline V gene. CDR3 protein: CASSHRTRTGELFF. The CDR3 bases are TGTGCCAGCAGTCACCGAACTAGGACCGGGGAGCTGTTTTTT.

The J gene is TRBJ2-7, the V gene TRBV19, with 11 bases matching TRBD2. This CDR3 is built from 16 residues. V shed 3 bases, J shed 7 bases, and the junction held 11 bases outside the gene matches. Germline-derived CDR1 and CDR2 are LNHDA and SQIVND (reference sequence). The CDR3 spells CASSIQTSGNTGEQYF. The CDR3 DNA sequence: TGTGCCAGTAGTATTCAGACTAGCGGGAACACCGGGGAGCAGTACTTC. Using reference TRBV19 and TRBJ2-7 for the parts outside the CDR3, the full variable domain is DGGITQSPKYLFRKEGQNVTLSCEQNLNHDAMYWYRQDPGQGLRLIYYSQIVNDFQKGDIAEGYSVSREKKESFPLTVTSAQKNPTAFYLCASSIQTSGNTGEQYFGPGTRLTVT.

In this sample, this clonotype turned up once. Since a much larger clone is just one base distant, this may be a read error. The J gene is TRBJ2-5, the V gene TRBV6-2 or TRBV6-3, with TRBD2 as a possible D gene (6 bases). Germline CDR1 is MNHEY and CDR2 is SVGEGT. Between the trimmed V and J ends, which lost 4 bases and 3 bases, there was a span of 12 bases. The CDR3 spans 14 residues. The CDR3 DNA follows: TGTGCCAGCAGTTGTCCTAGCGAGAAAGAGACCCAGTACTTC. Encoded protein: CASSCPSEKETQYF.

This clonotype was seen repeatedly, ten times or more. This sequence joins TRBV7-8 and TRBJ2-1, with unresolved D. The V and J ends lost 2 bases and 5 bases respectively, with 13 bases between them. Germline V gene lookup returns CDR1 SGHVS and CDR2 FQNEAQ. The length of the CDR3 is 15 residues. For the CDR3, the DNA is TGTGCCAGCAGCTTAACCCCTAGACCTCACAATGAGCAGTTCTTC. Protein sequence: CASSLTPRPHNEQFF.

This clonotype was seen repeatedly, ten times or more. The chain couples TRBV14 to TRBJ2-5, with D unclear. The germline V gene encodes CDR1 SGHDN and CDR2 FVKESK. Between the trimmed V and J ends, which lost 4 bases and 5 bases, there was a span of 14 bases. This CDR3 region has 14 residues. CDR3 coding DNA: TGTGCCAGCAGCCGCCATGCCTTCGGGGAGACCCAGTACTTC. This sequence encodes CASSRHAFGETQYF.

This clonotype was seen only once. Just one base apart from a much larger clone, this may be a read error. The chain uses TRBV6-5 and TRBJ2-7; D possibly matches TRBD1 or TRBD2 (5 bases each). The CDR3 length is 14 residues. Germline CDR1 MNHEY, CDR2 SVGAGI. The CDR3 DNA reads as TGTGCCAGCAGACCCCCGGGACCAGCTTACGACCAGTACTTC. It encodes CASRPPGPAYDQYF.

Comments on this clonotype: A read error is possible here, since a much larger clone lies one base away. J is TRBJ2-5 and V is TRBV6-5, with D perhaps TRBD1 or TRBD2 (5 bases each). The CDR3 is made up of 13 amino acids. Trimming pared 6 bases from V and 0 bases from J, leaving 8 bases between. The germline V gene has CDR1 MNHEY and CDR2 SVGAGI. The CDR3 here is CASSRDHQETQYF. The CDR3 nucleotides read TGTGCCAGCAGCCGGGACCACCAAGAGACCCAGTACTTC.

The chain has TRBV9 and TRBJ1-4, with D possibly TRBD1 on 5 matching bases. The CDR3 has 15 residues. Germline CDR1 SGDLS, CDR2 YYNGEE. The V end was cut by 0 bases, the J end by 6 bases, with 12 bases between. CDR3 loop: CASSVAGGIYEKLFF. CDR3 DNA sequence: TGTGCCAGCAGCGTAGCTGGGGGGATTTATGAAAAACTGTTTTTT.

This clonotype came up many times. The chain combines TRBV20-1 with TRBJ1-6; D gene ambiguous. CDR1 is DFQATT, CDR2 SNEGSKA, per germline (reference sequence). The length of the CDR3 is 13 residues. Trimming took 4 bases from V and 7 from J, leaving 11 bases between them. The CDR3 spells CSATRTVNSPLHF. The CDR3 DNA reads TGCAGTGCTACTCGGACGGTCAATTCACCCCTCCACTTT.

A note on this clonotype: This could be a read error, since a much larger clone is one nucleotide away. The chain is built from TRBV10-3 and TRBJ2-7; weak D call: TRBD2 (5 bases). Germline assignment: CDR1 ENHRY and CDR2 SYGVKD. Trimming removed 0 bases at V and 3 bases at J, with 15 bases between. The CDR3 is 16 residues long. CDR3 loop: CAISESLTGGHYEQYF. CDR3 nucleotides: TGTGCCATCAGTGAGTCATTGACTGGCGGGCACTACGAGCAGTACTTC.

This clonotype was seen repeatedly, ten times or more. The genes are TRBV5-1 and TRBJ2-2; D unclear. The germline V and J ends were trimmed by 3 bases and 4 bases, with 10 bases remaining between them. Germline lookup yields CDR1 SGHRS and CDR2 YFSETQ. The CDR3 contains 14 residues. CDR3 sequence (DNA): TGCGCCAGCAGCTCGGCGATTGGCACCGGGGAGCTGTTTTTT. Its protein is CASSSAIGTGELFF.

The chain joins TRBV24-1 to TRBJ2-2; D unresolved. This CDR3 region has 16 residues. The germline V gene has CDR1 KGHDR and CDR2 SFDVKD. Between the trimmed V and J ends, which lost 0 bases and 7 bases, there was a span of 14 bases. Written as DNA, the CDR3 is TGTGCCACCAGTGATTTGTATGGGAAAACGAGCGGGGAGCTGTTTTTT. Protein product: CATSDLYGKTSGELFF.

This clonotype was detected a few times. V usage is TRBV28 and J usage is TRBJ2-1, with 8 nucleotides matching TRBD2. Per germline, CDR1 MDHEN and CDR2 SYDVKM. Trimming took 3 bases from V and 0 from J; bases not matched to a gene: 4. The CDR3 has 16 residues. CDR3 region: CASSLVSGSSYNEQFF. CDR3 nucleotides: TGTGCCAGCAGTTTGGTGAGCGGGAGCTCCTACAATGAGCAGTTCTTC.

This clonotype has at least ten counts. The chain uses TRBV6-1 and TRBJ2-1; 13 bases are shared with TRBD2. The germline V gene has CDR1 MNHNS and CDR2 SASEGT. CDR3 length: 16 residues. V lost 7 bases and J lost 3; bases outside the gene matches: 6. In DNA form, the CDR3 reads TGTGCCAGCAAGCGCGGGACTAGCGGGAACTACAATGAGCAGTTCTTC. This encodes CASKRGTSGNYNEQFF.

The chain employs TRBV29-1 and TRBJ2-7, with 7 bases fitting TRBD1. The ends lost 6 bases at V and 1 base at J; junction bases unmatched: 3. The germline CDR1 and CDR2 sequences are SQVTM and ANQGSEA. CDR3 length equals 12 residues. CDR3 DNA: TGCAGCGTCCAGGGGGTTTCCTACGAGCAGTACTTC. Encoded protein: CSVQGVSYEQYF.

This clonotype was counted many times. The rearrangement links TRBV2 to TRBJ2-7; TRBD1 aligns across 7 bases. The CDR3 consists of 19 residues. Trimming removed 1 base from V and 3 bases from J; junction bases left unmatched: 18. Germline-derived CDR1 and CDR2 are SNHLY and FYNNEI. The CDR3 region is CASSEEEDRSPSTVYEQYF. The CDR3 nucleotides read TGTGCCAGCAGTGAAGAAGAGGACAGGAGCCCGTCTACAGTCTACGAGCAGTACTTC.

The chain couples TRBV7-9 to TRBJ2-5, with no clear D. There are 12 residues in the CDR3. Germline V lookup: CDR1 SEHNR, CDR2 FQNEAQ (reference sequence). V shed 5 bases and J shed 5 bases, with 9 bases lying between them. CDR3 loop: CASSAIGETQYF. The CDR3 region has the DNA TGTGCCAGCAGCGCTATCGGGGAGACCCAGTACTTC.